The clone carrying this T cell receptor beta chain showed up just once. Its antigen is not known. The germline V gene has CDR1 MNHEY and CDR2 SVGAGI. V was pared by 0 bases and J by 3 bases, with 11 bases between. The CDR3 sequence is 15 residues long. The sample comes from a study of neoadjuvant nivolumab and ipilimumab in lung cancer. Study outcomes and limitations: TCR richness and clonality were higher in tumors than adjacent uninvolved lung. Only two of four nivolumab-treated tumors gained richness and clonality by surgery. A small number of samples were TCR sequenced. Higher pretherapy blood TCR richness went with higher resected-tumor richness.

TCRdb keeps only in-frame clones here, not all; method: immunoSEQ multiplex PCR. The sample includes some 30,000 clones, 90% seen only once; the top ten take almost 5%. The TCR sequence derives from an adult with non-small cell lung cancer. The chain is built from TRBV6-5 and TRBJ1-1, with a weak D call TRBD1 (5 bases). Sequenced here: peripheral blood, sampled after neoadjuvant nivolumab, alone or with ipilimumab, at or shortly before surgery. CDR3 nucleotides: TGTGCCAGCAGTTACTCACCCGGGGGTGACACTGAAGCTTTCTTT. Translation: CASSYSPGGDTEAFF.